The entry that follows covers one TCR beta chain sequence. V gave up 2 bases and J gave up 7 bases; unmatched junction bases: 4. CDR1 and CDR2 from the germline V gene are SGDLS and YYNGEE. The CDR3 contains 14 residues. This sample was included in a study of control samples from healthy donors and cancer patients. Measured with immunoSEQ multiplex PCR; TCRdb has only the in-frame clones, and not every one. The sample yields 170,000 or so clones, 80% to 95% seen once. Specimen: blood. This chain connects TRBV9 to TRBJ2-1, with 9 positions matching TRBD2. The clonotype originates from a man between 18 and 35 years old in good health. The chain's CDR3 is CASSVMTSGNEQFF. CDR3 coding DNA: TGTGCCAGCAGCGTTATGACTAGCGGTAATGAGCAGTTCTTC.